One sample yielded the 28 T cell receptor beta chains listed below, sequenced in a study of preoperative IRX-2 immunotherapy in early breast cancer. Here immunoSEQ multiplex PCR was the method, and the copy in TCRdb shows in-frame clones only, minus some. This table holds 20,000 to 30,000 clones, roughly nine tenths found once. Treatment reported: preoperative locoregional IRX-2 cytokine immunotherapy. The starting material was tumor tissue, obtained after IRX-2 immunotherapy. All receptors derive from a human donor with breast cancer.

The CDR3 DNA reads TGTGCCAGCAGCTTGGAGGGGGGGCAAGTCTCCTACGAGCAGTACTTC. Translated, it gives CASSLEGGQVSYEQYF. V is TRBV5-6 and J is TRBJ2-7; maybe TRBD2 (7 bases). CDR1 is SGHDT, CDR2 YYEEEE, per germline. Trimming left V 0 bases short and J 0 bases short, with 13 bases between. CDR3 length equals 16 residues.

The chain is built from TRBV19 and TRBJ2-5, with 8 bases matching TRBD2. The CDR3 loop spans 13 amino acids. Unmatched junction bases numbered 2, after V lost 7 bases and J lost 1 base. Germline loops: CDR1 LNHDA, CDR2 SQIVND (reference sequence). The CDR3 DNA sequence: TGTGCCAGTACGGGGACTAGCCAAGAGACCCAGTACTTC. It is translated as CASTGTSQETQYF. Together with reference TRBV19 and TRBJ2-5, the CDR3 gives the full variable domain: DGGITQSPKYLFRKEGQNVTLSCEQNLNHDAMYWYRQDPGQGLRLIYYSQIVNDFQKGDIAEGYSVSREKKESFPLTVTSAQKNPTAFYLCASTGTSQETQYFGPGTRLLVL.

The rearrangement links TRBV6-5 to TRBJ2-7, with 12 bases matching TRBD2. With V trimmed by 4 bases and J by 5 bases, 9 bases remained unmatched. The CDR3 runs to 16 residues. The germline V gene encodes CDR1 MNHEY and CDR2 SVGAGI. CDR3 in DNA: TGTGCCAGCAGTTTCCGGACTAGCGGGGCTTCCCACGAGCAGTACTTC. It is translated as CASSFRTSGASHEQYF.

The V gene is TRBV25-1, the J gene TRBJ2-3; D gene unclear. The germline V gene has CDR1 MGHDK and CDR2 SYGVNS. The CDR3 is 13 amino acids. The germline V and J ends were trimmed by 2 bases and 8 bases, with 11 bases remaining between them. The CDR3 loop is CASSESPVPTQYF. The CDR3 DNA reads as TGTGCCAGCAGTGAAAGTCCGGTACCTACGCAGTATTTT.

The genes are TRBV18 and TRBJ2-3, with D unclear. The length of the CDR3 is 13 residues. Germline V gene sequence: CDR1 KGHSH, CDR2 LQKENI. V was clipped by 3 bases and J by 0 bases, with 4 bases between them. As DNA, the CDR3 is TGTGCCAGCTCACCGACTAGCACAGATACGCAGTATTTT. As protein: CASSPTSTDTQYF.

The rearrangement joins TRBV5-5 to TRBJ1-1, with a weak D call TRBD1 (6 bases). This CDR3 region has 16 residues. CDR1 SGHKS and CDR2 YYEKEE come from the germline V gene (reference sequence). Deletions cut 0 bases from V and 10 bases from J, with 22 bases between. In DNA, the CDR3 is TGTGCCAGCAGCTTGGAGGGAGGGGGGGCAGCCAGAAGAGCTTTCTTT. It encodes CASSLEGGGAARRAFF. Full variable domain (missing parts from reference TRBV5-5 and TRBJ1-1): DAGVTQSPTHLIKTRGQQVTLRCSPISGHKSVSWYQQVLGQGPQFIFQYYEKEERGRGNFPDRFSARQFPNYSSELNVNALLLGDSALYLCASSLEGGGAARRAFFGQGTRLTVV.

The chain uses TRBV28 and TRBJ2-1; D not certain. The CDR3 covers 13 residues. Deletions cut 3 bases from V and 9 bases from J, with 12 bases between. Per the germline V gene, CDR1 is MDHEN and CDR2 is SYDVKM. CDR3: CASSFFPGTEQFF. The CDR3 nucleotides read TGTGCCAGCAGTTTCTTTCCCGGCACTGAGCAGTTCTTC.

This rearrangement joins TRBV15 to TRBJ2-7; either TRBD1 or TRBD2 may fit D (5 bases each). The V and J ends lost 0 bases and 3 bases respectively, with 9 bases between them. The CDR3 is made up of 14 amino acids. CDR1 and CDR2 (germline): LNHNV, YYDKDF (reference sequence). CDR3 amino acids: CATSRDEGNYEQYF. In DNA, the CDR3 is TGTGCCACCAGCAGAGATGAGGGGAACTACGAGCAGTACTTC.

This sequence joins TRBV28 and TRBJ1-2; D is uncertain. Germline V lookup: CDR1 MDHEN, CDR2 SYDVKM. The germline V and J ends were trimmed by 7 bases and 1 base, with 16 bases remaining between them. This CDR3 has 15 residues. CDR3 sequence reads: CASIYGVGFNYGYTF. CDR3 nucleotide sequence: TGTGCCAGCATCTATGGAGTGGGATTTAACTATGGCTACACCTTC.

The V call is TRBV23-1, the J call TRBJ2-7, with D possibly being TRBD1 or TRBD2 (6 bases each). TRBV23-1 is noted as an ORF with a role that remains uncertain. The CDR3 is 15 amino acids. Between the trimmed V and J ends, which lost 4 bases and 2 bases, there was a span of 15 bases. This chain's CDR3 is CASSRVGGTTYEQYF. The CDR3 nucleotides read TGCGCCAGCAGTCGCGTGGGGGGCACGACCTACGAGCAGTACTTC.

This clone occurred a few times. The V and J genes are TRBV19 and TRBJ2-6; a weak D match, TRBD1 (5 bases). V lost 5 bases and J lost 1, with 9 bases in between. Germline CDR1 LNHDA, CDR2 SQIVND (reference sequence). The CDR3 runs 15 residues. In DNA, the CDR3 is TGTGCCAGTAGTGGACAAAGGTCTGGGGCCAACGTCCTGACTTTC. As protein: CASSGQRSGANVLTF.

The genes are TRBV10-3 and TRBJ2-2, with D tentatively TRBD1 (6 bases). V lost 8 bases and J lost 7, with 17 bases in between. Germline-derived CDR1 and CDR2 are ENHRY and SYGVKD. The length of the CDR3 is 14 residues. The CDR3: CAISGVGGDGELFF. CDR3 DNA sequence: TGTGCCATCTCCGGGGTAGGGGGTGACGGGGAGCTGTTTTTT.

The V gene is TRBV19, the J gene TRBJ2-7; D assignment may be TRBD1 or TRBD2 (5 bases each). The CDR3 is made up of 12 amino acids. CDR1 and CDR2 (germline): LNHDA, SQIVND (reference sequence). V lost 6 bases and J lost 2, with 8 bases in between. The CDR3 spells CASSRGAYEQYF. The CDR3, as DNA: TGTGCCAGTAGCCGAGGGGCCTACGAGCAGTACTTC.

This sequence joins TRBV5-1 and TRBJ2-3; maybe TRBD2 (5 bases). Germline CDR1 and CDR2: SGHRS and YFSETQ. Trimming took off 2 bases at V and 5 bases at J, with 21 bases between the two ends. The CDR3 covers 17 residues. The CDR3 nucleotides are TGCGCCAGCAGCTTTCCAGTCTCCGGGAAAGAGGGAGATACGCAGTATTTT. This sequence encodes CASSFPVSGKEGDTQYF.

The chain is built from TRBV5-1 and TRBJ2-5, with a tentative D call TRBD1 (6 bases). The germline gives CDR1 SGHRS, CDR2 YFSETQ. Trimming removed 6 bases at V and 5 bases at J, with 8 bases between. The CDR3 sequence is 11 residues long. CDR3: CASKGEETQYF. As DNA, the CDR3 is TGCGCCAGCAAGGGGGAGGAGACCCAGTACTTC.

This chain connects TRBV5-1 to TRBJ2-2; TRBD1 matches at 7 bases. V lost 4 bases to trimming and J lost 5 bases; unmatched junction nucleotides: 11. Germline lookup yields CDR1 SGHRS and CDR2 YFSETQ. This CDR3 spans 16 amino acids. The CDR3 here is CASSPQTGRRTGELFF. The CDR3, as DNA: TGCGCCAGCAGCCCTCAGACAGGGCGAAGGACCGGGGAGCTGTTTTTT. The variable domain in full, completed from reference TRBV5-1 and TRBJ2-2, reads KAGVTQTPRYLIKTRGQQVTLSCSPISGHRSVSWYQQTPGQGLQFLFEYFSETQRNKGNFPGRFSGRQFSNSRSEMNVSTLELGDSALYLCASSPQTGRRTGELFFGEGSRLTVL.

This clone was seen more than once but under ten times. The chain couples TRBV15 to TRBJ2-5, with D perhaps matching TRBD2 (6 bases). The CDR3 covers 13 residues. Between the trimmed V and J ends, which lost 0 bases and 7 bases, there was a span of 9 bases. CDR1 and CDR2 from the germline V gene are LNHNV and YYDKDF (reference sequence). CDR3: CATSRDLGGTQYF. The CDR3 nucleotides read TGTGCCACCAGCAGAGATTTGGGAGGGACCCAGTACTTC.

In nucleotides, the CDR3 is TGTGCCAGCAGCCTAGGGGGGTCGGGGACAGGGTTTTCTGCCCTCCACTTT. Translation: CASSLGGSGTGFSALHF. V usage is TRBV7-2 and J usage is TRBJ1-6; 9 bases agree with TRBD1. CDR1 SGHTA and CDR2 FQGNSA come from the germline V gene. The V gene end was trimmed by 5 bases and the J gene end by 14 bases; junction bases not matched to a gene: 19. This CDR3 has 17 amino acids. The variable domain in full, with the rest retrieved from reference TRBV7-2 and TRBJ1-6, is GAGVSQSPSNKVTEKGKDVELRCDPISGHTALYWYRQSLGQGLEFLIYFQGNSAPDKSGLPSDRFSAERTGGSVSTLTIQRTQQEDSAVYLCASSLGGSGTGFSALHFGNGTRLTVT.

The chain couples TRBV2 to TRBJ2-6; 7 positions agree with TRBD2. Germline trimming cut 4 bases from V and 2 bases from J; bases unmatched to any gene: 5. Looked up from germline, CDR1 is SNHLY and CDR2 is FYNNEI. CDR3 size: 16 residues. The CDR3 sequence: CASSGVGGPGANVLTF. CDR3 bases: TGTGCCAGCAGTGGCGTGGGAGGGCCTGGGGCCAACGTCCTGACTTTC. Filled out from reference TRBV2 and TRBJ2-6, the complete variable domain reads EPEVTQTPSHQVTQMGQEVILRCVPISNHLYFYWYRQILGQKVEFLVSFYNNEISEKSEIFDDQFSVERPDGSNFTLKIRSTKLEDSAMYFCASSGVGGPGANVLTFGAGSRLTVL.

The V and J genes are TRBV5-5 and TRBJ2-7; maybe TRBD2 (6 bases). V was pared by 1 base and J by 2 bases, with 19 bases between. This CDR3 region has 17 residues. The germline gives CDR1 SGHKS, CDR2 YYEKEE (reference sequence). CDR3 protein: CASSLILRIAATYEQYF. For the CDR3, the DNA is TGTGCCAGCAGCTTGATCCTGAGGATAGCGGCGACCTACGAGCAGTACTTC.

The V call is TRBV30, the J call TRBJ1-5; the D is unclear. Trimming removed 4 bases from V and 3 bases from J, with 16 bases in between. CDR3 size: 15 residues. Germline assignment: CDR1 GTSNPN and CDR2 SVGIG (reference sequence). Here the CDR3 DNA reads TGTGCCTGGAACCGGGGATCAGCATACAATCAGCCCCAGCATTTT. Translated: CAWNRGSAYNQPQHF.

The rearrangement uses TRBV6-6 and TRBJ2-5, with TRBD1 matching over 9 bases. The CDR3 length is 16 residues. Germline V gene lookup returns CDR1 MNHNY and CDR2 SVGAGI (reference sequence). With 6 bases clipped from V and 3 bases from J, the junction kept 11 bases outside the gene matches. The CDR3 DNA reads as TGTGCCAGCAGCCAATTCCCCGGGACAGGGAAAGAGACCCAGTACTTC. It encodes CASSQFPGTGKETQYF.

This chain uses TRBV18 with TRBJ1-5; TRBD1 matches at 10 bases. CDR3 length equals 15 residues. J was trimmed by 6 bases and V by 5 bases; bases with no gene match: 7. Germline CDR1 is KGHSH and CDR2 is LQKENI. CDR3 sequence reads: CASSIGTGVGQPQHF. CDR3 bases: TGTGCCAGCTCAATCGGGACAGGGGTCGGTCAGCCCCAGCATTTT.

This chain connects TRBV11-3 to TRBJ2-2; 7 bases agree with TRBD2. The ends lost 1 base at V and 1 base at J; junction bases unmatched: 15. CDR1 is SGHNT, CDR2 YENEEA, per germline. The CDR3 length is 20 residues. Here the CDR3 reads CASSLGRLTGAGVNTGELFF. The CDR3 DNA reads TGTGCCAGCAGCTTAGGACGGCTGACCGGGGCGGGAGTGAACACCGGGGAGCTGTTTTTT.

This clone was seen once. J is TRBJ1-5 and V is TRBV28; 7 bases map to TRBD1. V dropped 5 bases and J dropped 8; count of bases not matched to a gene: 3. There are 12 residues in the CDR3. In germline, CDR1 is MDHEN, CDR2 SYDVKM. For the CDR3, the DNA is TGTGCCAGCAGTAACCAGGGGGAGCCCCAGCATTTT. Its protein is CASSNQGEPQHF.

The chain couples TRBV5-5 to TRBJ2-2; 9 positions match TRBD1. This CDR3 is built from 16 residues. The V gene's germline CDR1 is SGHKS and CDR2 YYEKEE (reference sequence). Germline trimming cut 1 base from V and 5 bases from J; bases unmatched to any gene: 6. The CDR3 DNA is TGTGCCAGCAGCTTGATACAGGGGGCGCGAACCGGGGAGCTGTTTTTT. Encoded protein: CASSLIQGARTGELFF.

V is TRBV5-6 and J is TRBJ2-7; the D gene is possibly TRBD1 (5 bases). The CDR3 runs to 14 residues. V shed 7 bases and J shed 3 bases, with 17 bases lying between them. Germline CDR1 is SGHDT and CDR2 is YYEEEE. The CDR3 protein is CASAARVGVYEQYF. The DNA of the CDR3 is TGTGCCAGCGCTGCCCGAGTAGGGGTCTACGAGCAGTACTTC.

V is TRBV18 and J is TRBJ1-4; no clear D gene. V lost 4 bases to trimming and J lost 3 bases, with 3 bases between them. The CDR3 consists of 12 residues. Germline V lookup: CDR1 KGHSH, CDR2 LQKENI. The CDR3 nucleotides read TGTGCCAGCTCACTCCCTAATGAAAAACTGTTTTTT. Its translation: CASSLPNEKLFF.